This T cell receptor beta chain was sequenced in a study of blood T cell repertoires in COVID-19. The ends lost 3 bases at V and 4 bases at J; junction bases unmatched: 6. This CDR3 has 15 residues. CDR1 is MDHEN, CDR2 SYDVKM, per germline. Assay: immunoSEQ multiplex PCR; the TCRdb copy retains only in-frame clones and omits some. The data hold 150,000 to 200,000 clones, with roughly 80% observed a single time. The rearrangement joins TRBV28 to TRBJ1-3, with TRBD1 identical over 7 bases. The sequence derives from a man aged 65 to 79 with acute or convalescent COVID-19. Material: peripheral blood. The CDR3 sequence is CASSFWDSPGNTIYF. In DNA, the CDR3 is TGTGCCAGCAGTTTTTGGGACAGCCCCGGAAACACCATATATTTT.